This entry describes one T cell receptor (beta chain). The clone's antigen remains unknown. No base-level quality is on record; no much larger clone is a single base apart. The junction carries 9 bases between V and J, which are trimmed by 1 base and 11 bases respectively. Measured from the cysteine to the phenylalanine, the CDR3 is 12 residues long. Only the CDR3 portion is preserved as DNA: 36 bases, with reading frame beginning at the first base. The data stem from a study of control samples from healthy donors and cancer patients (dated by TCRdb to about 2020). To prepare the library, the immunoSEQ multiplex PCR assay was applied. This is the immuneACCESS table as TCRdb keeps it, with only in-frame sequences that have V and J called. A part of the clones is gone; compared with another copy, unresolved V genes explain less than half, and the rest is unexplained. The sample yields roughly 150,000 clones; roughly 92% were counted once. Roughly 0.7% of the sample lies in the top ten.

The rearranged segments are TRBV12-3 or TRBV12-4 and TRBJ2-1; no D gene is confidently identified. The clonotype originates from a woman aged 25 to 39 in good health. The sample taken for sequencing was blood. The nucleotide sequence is TGTGCCAGCAGTTTAGTGGGTACCCAGCAGTTCTTC. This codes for CASSLVGTQQFF.